This T cell receptor beta chain was retrieved from a study of T cell clonotyping in hematopoietic cell transplantation (dated by TCRdb to the early 2020s). Concerning the study at large: In the study, roughly 140 blood samples were gathered from roughly 33 consecutive transplant recipients and their related donors. Patient recruitment ran from late 2015 to January 2017, and follow-up continued until late 2020 or death. Results the study describes overall, beyond this receptor: The sample size was limited, and because cells were not sorted, the contributions of CD4 and CD8 repertoires could not be separated. Only a small fraction of recipient repertoires overlapped donor repertoires, with over 95% appearing de novo at the given depth. After transplant, TCR diversity in recipients dropped, and pathologically expanded clonotypes increased progressively from day 30 to day 180. Inverse Simpson Index values from donors and from recipients before transplant predicted broader TCR repertoire diversity after transplant.

From the cysteine through the phenylalanine, the CDR3 covers 13 amino acids. This entry keeps only the CDR3 DNA: 39 bases, framed from base 1. In the germline V gene, CDR1 corresponds to SGHDN and CDR2 to FVKESK. V is cut by 3 bases and J by 4 bases, and the space between the germline ends is 8 bases. The immunoSEQ assay, a bias-controlled multiplex PCR with V- and J-specific primers, was used to amplify TCR beta CDR3 regions from genomic DNA. In a second PCR step, a proprietary barcode and Illumina adapter sequences were attached to the CDR3 amplicons. An Illumina MiSeq instrument was used to sequence the CDR3 libraries. The published analysis was carried out like this. Export and quality control were done with immunoSEQ Analyzer 3.0, while downstream analyses used R Bioconductor and Immunarch. Only productive rearrangements in the normalized downsampled data set went into calculating the repertoire metrics. In the normalized cohort, clonotypes with more than 5 templates were defined as pathologically expanded. The Inverse Simpson Index served as the measure of repertoire diversity. The non-normalized data set was used for CMV-specificity analyses so that all clonotypes could be captured. In its TCRdb copy, this immuneACCESS table keeps in-frame sequences only and misses some clones. Where compared with another copy, unresolved V genes explain less than half of these, and the others have no known cause. The DNA was the basis for D and trimming; V, J and clone size are from that table. The sample table lists about 70,000 clones, roughly 94% of them with a count of one. The ten top clones hold 1.5% to 2% of the sample.

Comment on this clone: The target of this receptor is not known. Per-base qualities were not stored, and no clone one base away is much larger.

For TCR beta sequencing, blood samples came from the related transplant donors. Using Nuclei Lysis Solution, genomic DNA was extracted from unfractionated peripheral blood mononuclear cells that were either fresh or cryopreserved. This receptor was obtained from a man aged 45-60 years in good health. Some clones in this sample may be carry-over from other donors' samples. Sequencing used peripheral blood mononuclear cells. This chain joins TRBV14 to TRBJ2-3; D gene: possibly TRBD1, on 5 matching bases. The CDR3 reads as follows: CASSQSGSDTQYF. The DNA sequence reads TGTGCCAGCAGCCAGTCAGGGTCAGATACGCAGTATTTT.